The source of this T cell receptor beta chain is a study of blood T cells in healthy people across ages. Study as a whole: T cells yielded about one barcoded beta molecule per two cells through template switching. General study points: The study found more naive CD4+ cells and higher diversity in long-lived than aged donors. Strong correlation existed between TCR beta diversity and naive T cell percentage.

This clonotype was seen a few times. The antigen remains unidentified. Primers used in a second PCR of about 6 to 12 cycles were a sample-barcoded 5' primer and a J-beta primer mix. TCRdb itself ran the 5' RACE reads through MiXCR, one entry per CDR3 protein. The sample includes roughly 900,000 distinct CDR3 sequences, around 48% of them seen just once. Healthy individuals of Caucasian origin from Russia, aged roughly 6 to 100, served as donors. Sequencing used blood. This TCR derives from a man aged 25 to 40 in good health.

CDR3 bases: TGTGCCAGCTCACCCGGGACAGGGGGTAACGAGCAGTACTTC. It specifies CASSPGTGGNEQYF. The J gene is TRBJ2-7, the V gene TRBV18, with 11 bases lining up with TRBD1. CDR3 length: 14 residues. V was clipped by 3 bases and J by 5 bases; unmatched bases: 3. Germline lookup yields CDR1 KGHSH and CDR2 LQKENI.